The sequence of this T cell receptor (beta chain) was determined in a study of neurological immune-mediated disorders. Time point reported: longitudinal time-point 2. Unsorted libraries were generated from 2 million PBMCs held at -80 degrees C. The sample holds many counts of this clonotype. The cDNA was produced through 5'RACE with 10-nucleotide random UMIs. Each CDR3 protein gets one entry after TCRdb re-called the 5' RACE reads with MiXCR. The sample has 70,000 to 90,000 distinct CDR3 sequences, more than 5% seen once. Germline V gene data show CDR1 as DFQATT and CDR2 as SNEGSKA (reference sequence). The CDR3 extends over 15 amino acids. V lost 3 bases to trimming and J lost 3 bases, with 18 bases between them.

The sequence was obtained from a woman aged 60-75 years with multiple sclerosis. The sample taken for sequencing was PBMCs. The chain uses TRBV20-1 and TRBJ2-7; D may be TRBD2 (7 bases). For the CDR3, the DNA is TGCAGTGCTAGTCGTCCGGGGGGCAAGGTCTACGAGCAGTACTTC. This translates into CSASRPGGKVYEQYF.